The rows below give T cell receptor beta chains drawn from one sample of a study of blood T cell repertoires in COVID-19. Sequencing used immunoSEQ multiplex PCR; TCRdb keeps in-frame clones, though not all of them. The sample holds around 330,000 clones; 89% are singletons and the top ten take about 5.2%. The sequencing sample was made of PBMCs or T cells enriched from blood (not recorded which). Receptors were obtained from a man aged 60 to 69 who had recovered from COVID-19. Both conserved end residues are part of each CDR3. The D gene is left open where the match is weak. Clone size is given for some rows only: seen once, a few or many times, or a class if the clone is expanded.

DNA: TGTGCCACCAGCGATGCTCAAGGGGAAACGGTCACCGGGGAGCTGTTTTTT; CDR3: CATSDAQGETVTGELFF; J: TRBJ2-2; V: TRBV24-1; size: NA; D: NA
DNA: TGTGCCAGCAGTCTACACCTCCTAGGGGGTCGCCCAACTAATGAAAAACTGTTTTTT; CDR3: CASSLHLLGGRPTNEKLFF; J: TRBJ1-4; V: TRBV6-6; size: NA; D: NA
DNA: TGTGCCAGCAAAGACAGGACTAGCGGTCAAGAGACCCAGTACTTC; CDR3: CASKDRTSGQETQYF; J: TRBJ2-5; V: TRBV6-5; size: NA; D: TRBD2
DNA: TGTGCCAGCAGTATCAGGACTAGCGGGAGTCTCAACACAGATACGCAGTATTTT; CDR3: CASSIRTSGSLNTDTQYF; J: TRBJ2-3; V: TRBV27; size: NA; D: TRBD2
DNA: TGTGCCAGCAGTCCATGGGCGGCAGGGGGCGGCAATCAGCCCCAGCATTTT; CDR3: CASSPWAAGGGNQPQHF; J: TRBJ1-5; V: TRBV27; size: NA; D: TRBD1
DNA: TGTGCCAGCAGTGACAGGGGGCTAGATGAAAAACTGTTTTTT; CDR3: CASSDRGLDEKLFF; J: TRBJ1-4; V: TRBV2; size: NA; D: TRBD1
DNA: TGTGCCAGCAGCCCTCACGCGAGTCGAACCTACGAGCAGTACTTC; CDR3: CASSPHASRTYEQYF; J: TRBJ2-7; V: TRBV9; size: NA; D: NA
DNA: TGTGCCAGCAGCTTTACAGGGGACTCCTACGAGCAGTACTTC; CDR3: CASSFTGDSYEQYF; J: TRBJ2-7; V: TRBV7-9; size: NA; D: TRBD1
DNA: TGTGCCAGCAGTTACTCAAAAGACACGCTCTACGAGCAGTACTTC; CDR3: CASSYSKDTLYEQYF; J: TRBJ2-7; V: TRBV6-2/TRBV6-3; size: NA; D: NA
DNA: TGTGCCAGCAGTTTAATGGCGGGTGAAACCTACGAGCAGTACTTC; CDR3: CASSLMAGETYEQYF; J: TRBJ2-7; V: TRBV27; size: NA; D: NA
DNA: TGCGCCAGCAGCTTGATGACAGGGGTGGACACTGAAGCTTTCTTT; CDR3: CASSLMTGVDTEAFF; J: TRBJ1-1; V: TRBV5-1; size: NA; D: TRBD1
DNA: TGTGCCAGCAGCGCGGGACAGAACTATGGCTACACCTTC; CDR3: CASSAGQNYGYTF; J: TRBJ1-2; V: TRBV7-2; size: NA; D: TRBD1
DNA: TGCGCCAGCAGCTTGGCCTTCGGTAATGAAAAACTGTTTTTT; CDR3: CASSLAFGNEKLFF; J: TRBJ1-4; V: TRBV5-1; size: NA; D: NA
DNA: TGCGCCAGCAGTCAATATACGGACAGGGCTAGCTGCAATGAGCAGTTCTTC; CDR3: CASSQYTDRASCNEQFF; J: TRBJ2-1; V: TRBV23-1; size: NA; D: TRBD1
DNA: TGTGCCAGCAGTTTTCAGCGGGGGAACACCGGGGAGCTGTTTTTT; CDR3: CASSFQRGNTGELFF; J: TRBJ2-2; V: TRBV6-2/TRBV6-3; size: once; D: TRBD2
DNA: TGTGCCAGCTCCGAGGACAGGGACGGCTCTGGGGCCAACGTCCTGACTTTC; CDR3: CASSEDRDGSGANVLTF; J: TRBJ2-6; V: TRBV19; size: NA; D: TRBD1
DNA: TGTGCCAGCAGTTTTTCCGGGACTAGCGGTTACAATGAGCAGTTCTTC; CDR3: CASSFSGTSGYNEQFF; J: TRBJ2-1; V: TRBV27; size: NA; D: TRBD2
DNA: TGTGCCAGTATTCCACTGAACTATGGCTACACCTTC; CDR3: CASIPLNYGYTF; J: TRBJ1-2; V: TRBV19; size: NA; D: NA
DNA: TGTGCCAGCAGTTACTCGGGCGGGAGGGCCCTAGAGCAGTTCTTC; CDR3: CASSYSGGRALEQFF; J: TRBJ2-1; V: TRBV6-5; size: NA; D: TRBD2
DNA: TGCAGTGCTAGTTTCCCAGGGATTATCGGTTCACCCCTCCACTTT; CDR3: CSASFPGIIGSPLHF; J: TRBJ1-6; V: TRBV20-1; size: NA; D: NA
DNA: TGTGCCAGCAGCCCGGACAGGGGGAACACCGGGGAGCTGTTTTTT; CDR3: CASSPDRGNTGELFF; J: TRBJ2-2; V: TRBV14; size: NA; D: TRBD1
DNA: TGTGCCAGCAGCCTCGGGACAGGGAATGGCTACACCTTC; CDR3: CASSLGTGNGYTF; J: TRBJ1-2; V: TRBV7-2; size: once; D: TRBD1
DNA: TGTGCCAGCAGTTTAACGGGGGGCTCCTACGAGCAGTACTTC; CDR3: CASSLTGGSYEQYF; J: TRBJ2-7; V: TRBV28; size: NA; D: TRBD2
DNA: TGTGCCAGCAGTCCCCGACAGTTGGAGGATACGCAGTATTTT; CDR3: CASSPRQLEDTQYF; J: TRBJ2-3; V: TRBV28; size: NA; D: NA
DNA: TGTGCCAGCAGCGCACTCGACTCGACGAACACCGGGGAGCTGTTTTTT; CDR3: CASSALDSTNTGELFF; J: TRBJ2-2; V: TRBV7-9; size: NA; D: NA
DNA: TGTGCCAGCAGTTCCGAAAGAGGAGGCGACTATGGCTACACCTTC; CDR3: CASSSERGGDYGYTF; J: TRBJ1-2; V: TRBV28; size: NA; D: NA
DNA: TGTGCCAGCAGTAGGACTAGCGCGAACACCGGGGAGCTGTTTTTT; CDR3: CASSRTSANTGELFF; J: TRBJ2-2; V: TRBV6-5; size: NA; D: TRBD2
DNA: TGTGCCAGCAGGAGACAGGAGATGAACACTGAAGCTTTCTTT; CDR3: CASRRQEMNTEAFF; J: TRBJ1-1; V: TRBV6-5; size: NA; D: NA
DNA: TGTGCCAGCAGTTTAGACAGCTCGCTGAATTATAATTCACCCCTCCACTTT; CDR3: CASSLDSSLNYNSPLHF; J: TRBJ1-6; V: TRBV28; size: once; D: NA
DNA: TGTGCCAGCAACGGACAGAGTCTCCCTACCTACGAGCAGTACTTC; CDR3: CASNGQSLPTYEQYF; J: TRBJ2-7; V: TRBV6-5; size: NA; D: NA
DNA: TGTGCCAGCAGGGGGACAGGGGCGAACACCGGGGAGCTGTTTTTT; CDR3: CASRGTGANTGELFF; J: TRBJ2-2; V: TRBV2; size: NA; D: TRBD1
DNA: TGTGCCACCAGCAGATTTGGACACACCGGAGAGACCCAGTACTTC; CDR3: CATSRFGHTGETQYF; J: TRBJ2-5; V: TRBV15; size: NA; D: NA
DNA: TGTGCCAGCAGCTTACGAGGGGGCGTTTATAATTCACCCCTCCACTTT; CDR3: CASSLRGGVYNSPLHF; J: TRBJ1-6; V: TRBV11-2; size: NA; D: TRBD1
DNA: TGTGCCAGCAGTCATGGACTAGCGGGAGGGAAGGGGAGCACAGATACGCAGTATTTT; CDR3: CASSHGLAGGKGSTDTQYF; J: TRBJ2-3; V: TRBV27; size: few; D: TRBD2
DNA: TGCGCCAGCAGCTGGAGAACTCCGGGACAGGGAGTTGGAAACACCATATATTTT; CDR3: CASSWRTPGQGVGNTIYF; J: TRBJ1-3; V: TRBV5-1; size: NA; D: TRBD1
DNA: TGTGCCAGCAGTTGGCACAGGGGTAGCAATCAGCCCCAGCATTTT; CDR3: CASSWHRGSNQPQHF; J: TRBJ1-5; V: TRBV2; size: NA; D: TRBD1
DNA: TGTGCCAGCACCGAAGGTCCCACAGGATATTCACCCCTCCACTTT; CDR3: CASTEGPTGYSPLHF; J: TRBJ1-6; V: TRBV6-5; size: NA; D: NA
DNA: TGTGCCAGCAGCCCCGGACAGGTTAGCTACACCTTC; CDR3: CASSPGQVSYTF; J: TRBJ1-2; V: TRBV7-8; size: NA; D: TRBD1
DNA: TGTGCCAGCAGTTCCATGGACAGAAACTATGGCTACACCTTC; CDR3: CASSSMDRNYGYTF; J: TRBJ1-2; V: TRBV28; size: NA; D: NA
DNA: TGTGCCAGCAGGGGGAGTCAGGGAGGTTGGGAGACCCAGTACTTC; CDR3: CASRGSQGGWETQYF; J: TRBJ2-5; V: TRBV5-5; size: NA; D: NA
DNA: TGCGCCAGCAGTCCGTCAGGGATGGAGACCCAGTACTTC; CDR3: CASSPSGMETQYF; J: TRBJ2-5; V: TRBV10-1; size: NA; D: NA
DNA: TGTGCCATCACCTCCGGGACAGGGAATGGCTACACCTTC; CDR3: CAITSGTGNGYTF; J: TRBJ1-2; V: TRBV10-3; size: NA; D: TRBD1
DNA: TGTGCCAGCTCACGACGAGGGGGGGCTAGCGATGAGCAGTTCTTC; CDR3: CASSRRGGASDEQFF; J: TRBJ2-1; V: TRBV18; size: NA; D: NA
DNA: TGCGCCAGCAGCTTGTCGGGACTAGCGGATCACGGGGAGCTGTTTTTT; CDR3: CASSLSGLADHGELFF; J: TRBJ2-2; V: TRBV5-1; size: NA; D: TRBD2
DNA: TGTGCCAGCAGCAGACAGGGGGCGACCTATAATTCACCCCTCCACTTT; CDR3: CASSRQGATYNSPLHF; J: TRBJ1-6; V: TRBV5-6; size: NA; D: TRBD1
DNA: TGTGCCAGTACCCCGGGGGACAGGGGGTCCTACGAGCAGTACTTC; CDR3: CASTPGDRGSYEQYF; J: TRBJ2-7; V: TRBV19; size: NA; D: TRBD1
DNA: TGCGCCAGCAGACCCGGGGCAGGGAGGTCGAATGAAAAACTGTTTTTT; CDR3: CASRPGAGRSNEKLFF; J: TRBJ1-4; V: TRBV5-1; size: NA; D: NA
DNA: TGTGCCAGCAGCCAACCGGGACAGGGGGCAAACACCATATATTTT; CDR3: CASSQPGQGANTIYF; J: TRBJ1-3; V: TRBV3-1/TRBV3-2; size: NA; D: TRBD1
DNA: TGTGCCAGCAGTAGCGACAGGGATTTTGGCTACACCTTC; CDR3: CASSSDRDFGYTF; J: TRBJ1-2; V: TRBV6-2/TRBV6-3; size: NA; D: TRBD1
DNA: TGCGCCAGCAGCTCGTACGTGGGAGCAGGCACAGATACGCAGTATTTT; CDR3: CASSSYVGAGTDTQYF; J: TRBJ2-3; V: TRBV5-1; size: NA; D: NA
DNA: TGTGCCAGCAGTGCCGGGTTCTCGGTGGAGTACTTC; CDR3: CASSAGFSVEYF; J: TRBJ2-7; V: TRBV12-3/TRBV12-4; size: NA; D: NA
DNA: TGTGCCAGCAGTGAAGTTGAGGAGCAGCCCCAGCATTTT; CDR3: CASSEVEEQPQHF; J: TRBJ1-5; V: TRBV2; size: once; D: NA
DNA: TGTGCCAGCAGTTTACTGAGTCCCCGAAGCCATGGCTACACCTTC; CDR3: CASSLLSPRSHGYTF; J: TRBJ1-2; V: TRBV28; size: NA; D: NA
DNA: TGTGCCACCAGCAGAGATCTAACGCTGGAGCAGTACTTC; CDR3: CATSRDLTLEQYF; J: TRBJ2-7; V: TRBV15; size: NA; D: NA
DNA: TGCAGCGTTGATAAGCCCCCCGGCCAAGAGACCCAGTACTTC; CDR3: CSVDKPPGQETQYF; J: TRBJ2-5; V: TRBV29-1; size: NA; D: NA
DNA: TGCGCCAGCAGCACGGGACAGGGGCCTGCTAATGAAAAACTGTTTTTT; CDR3: CASSTGQGPANEKLFF; J: TRBJ1-4; V: TRBV5-1; size: NA; D: TRBD1
DNA: TGTGCCAGCAGTTACAGGGGGCAATACGAGCAGTACTTC; CDR3: CASSYRGQYEQYF; J: TRBJ2-7; V: TRBV7-2; size: NA; D: TRBD1
DNA: TGTGCCAGCAGCCAAGATCTCGGGAGCTACGAGCAGTACTTC; CDR3: CASSQDLGSYEQYF; J: TRBJ2-7; V: TRBV4-2; size: NA; D: NA
DNA: TGTGCCAGCAGCTTAGAGGCAGGGGGCGCTTCACCCCTCCACTTT; CDR3: CASSLEAGGASPLHF; J: TRBJ1-6; V: TRBV7-2; size: NA; D: TRBD1